This T cell receptor beta chain was sequenced for a study of T cell responses to AZD1222 COVID-19 vaccine (dated by TCRdb to the early 2020s). For the study in its entirety: AZD1222 recipients given second doses at about 4 weeks or at about 12 weeks were pooled, since spike-specific TCR depth and breadth were not found to differ between the two schedules. TCR sequencing was performed for roughly 240 trial participants, of whom about 200 were given two doses of AZD1222 and some 25 were given two doses of MenACWY control vaccine. Trial participants were enrolled into age subgroups of 18-55, 56-69 and 70-plus years, which contained roughly 150, 30 and 60 TCR-sequenced participants, respectively. Findings and caveats that apply to the study as a whole: Participants were mostly white British, with more females than males. The authors suggested clonal diversity may have been underestimated. Conclusions about previously exposed vaccinees are limited because only five to seven AZD1222 recipients were SARS-CoV-2 seropositive at baseline. CD4 TCRs associated with the vaccine covered the entire spike protein, and the dominant responses were in regions 160-218 and 743-854. Epitopes outside the regions mutated in the B.1.351 and B.1.1.7 variants were reportedly recognized by nearly half of the unique spike-specific TCRs. Spike-specific TCR breadth and depth rose significantly after two AZD1222 doses compared with day 0 and with MenACWY recipients. In the small 56-69-year group, the increase in depth fell short of significance, most likely because of low power. Because no day 14 peak-response samples were available, the repertoires could be characterized only after the peak T cell response.

The CDR3 regions of human TCRbeta chains were analyzed by immunosequencing. On the study's bioinformatics: TCRs in the repertoires were matched against a reference library of SARS-CoV-2-specific TCRs that had been generated with the MIRA antigen-specificity platform. Breadth was defined as the fraction of unique TCRs that were SARS-CoV-2-associated. Depth was defined as the fraction of total T cells that were SARS-CoV-2-associated. Using the MIRA data, each spike-specific TCR was mapped to the spike region that the TCR reacts to and placed in a CD4 or CD8 class. Log10-transformed breadth and depth values were compared by one-way ANOVA with Sidak's multiple comparisons tests. TCRdb took over this immuneACCESS table, retaining in-frame rearrangements with V and J assigned. Such tables are incomplete; in checked studies, under half of the missing clones stem from an unresolved V gene, and the remainder is unexplained. V and J calls and clone size are copied from that table; D and trimming were computed from the DNA. The sample yields around 130,000 clones; over 85% were counted once. Approximately 5.4% of the sample rests with the top ten.

Sequences SGHAT (CDR1) and FQNNGV (CDR2) are obtained from the germline V gene. V is shortened by 5 bases, J by 10 bases, and the region joining them spans 24 bases. The CDR3 covers 15 residues, taking in both the cysteine and the phenylalanine. This entry keeps only the CDR3 DNA: 45 bases, framed from base 1. The time point tag for this specimen amounts to: baseline before first vaccination. Vaccinee samples came from UK trials COV001 and COV002, including a single-blind randomized controlled phase 2/3 trial of AZD1222 (ChAdOx1 nCoV-19) in healthy adults. Trial participant PBMC samples were collected at day 0 and day 28 after the second dose for TCRbeta chain sequencing. A note on this clone: Its specific antigen is unknown. Base-call qualities are not available, and no considerably larger clone is one nucleotide away.

The sequences come from peripheral blood, collected on day 0 of AZD1222 vaccination. The chain employs TRBV11-2 and TRBJ2-7; the D segment may tentatively be TRBD1 or TRBD2, each giving 5 matched bases. The sequence was obtained from an adult in good health. The CDR3 protein: CASSGPEGSRRLQYF. The DNA sequence reads TGTGCCAGCAGCGGCCCTGAGGGGAGTAGGAGACTTCAGTACTTC.